The present entry profiles one T cell receptor (beta chain) with its context. This entry belongs to a study of blood T cell repertoires in COVID-19. Study-level background: Italy, Spain and the United States were the sources of the convalescent and acute COVID-19 samples. The analysed material was cDNA or gDNA that came from T cells, B-cell-depleted T cells, or PBMCs.

Authors' processing steps: Amplification with reference gene primers provided the estimates of nucleated cell counts. Measured with immunoSEQ multiplex PCR; TCRdb has only the in-frame clones, and not every one. Clone size and V and J calls were adopted from that table, with D and trimming inferred from the DNA. The sample comprises a few hundred thousand clones, roughly 90% of which are singletons, and about 2% rests with the top ten. Patients in Seattle were enrolled during active infection, then followed longitudinally. The germline gives CDR1 SSHAT, CDR2 FNYEAQ (reference sequence). V lost 1 base and J lost 3, with 6 bases in between. CDR3 length: 13 residues.

This TCR derives from a woman aged 60-75 years with COVID-19, enrolled during active disease. The specimen sequenced was peripheral blood. This rearrangement joins TRBV7-7 to TRBJ2-5; maybe TRBD1 (6 bases). The CDR3 sequence: CASSLDREETQYF. The CDR3 nucleotides are TGTGCCAGCAGCTTAGACAGGGAAGAGACCCAGTACTTC.